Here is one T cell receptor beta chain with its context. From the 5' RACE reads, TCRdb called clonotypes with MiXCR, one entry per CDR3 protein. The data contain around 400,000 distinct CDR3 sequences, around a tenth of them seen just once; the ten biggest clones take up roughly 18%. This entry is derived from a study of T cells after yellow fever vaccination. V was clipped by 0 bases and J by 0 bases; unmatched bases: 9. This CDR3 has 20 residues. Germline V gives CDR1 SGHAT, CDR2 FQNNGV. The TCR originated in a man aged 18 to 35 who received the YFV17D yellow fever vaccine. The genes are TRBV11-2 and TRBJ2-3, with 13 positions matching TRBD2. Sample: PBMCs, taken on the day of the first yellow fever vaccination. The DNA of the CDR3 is TGTGCCAGCAGCTTAGAGGCGAGGACTAGCGGGGGCAGAAGCACAGATACGCAGTATTTT. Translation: CASSLEARTSGGRSTDTQYF.